The 4 T cell receptor beta chains listed next were all sequenced from one sample in a study of sequential checkpoint blockade in melanoma. Specified treatment: randomized to nivolumab then ipilimumab (arm A) or the reverse (arm B). Sequencing was performed with immunoSEQ multiplex PCR; in TCRdb, only in-frame clones are kept and a portion is missing. The sample contains around 18,000 clones, under 65% of which appear only once. The sequenced sample was CD8+ T cells sorted from blood (inferred from file names), obtained from a patient given nivolumab and ipilimumab in sequence. The source of these receptors is a human donor with melanoma.

The rearrangement joins TRBV13 to TRBJ1-1, with a possible D match to TRBD1 (6 bases). The germline V gene has CDR1 PRHDT and CDR2 FYEKMQ (reference sequence). The germline V and J ends were trimmed by 1 base and 1 base, with 10 bases remaining between them. The CDR3 consists of 15 residues. The DNA of the CDR3 is TGTGCCAGCAGCTTAGAGAGGGGGACGAACACTGAAGCTTTCTTT. This encodes CASSLERGTNTEAFF. The full variable domain, completed using reference TRBV13 and TRBJ1-1, is AAGVIQSPRHLIKEKRETATLKCYPIPRHDTVYWYQQGPGQDPQFLISFYEKMQSDKGSIPDRFSAQQFSDYHSELNMSSLELGDSALYFCASSLERGTNTEAFFGQGTRLTVV.

The chain combines TRBV6-5 with TRBJ2-3; D unclear. Trimming left V 2 bases short and J 5 bases short, with 8 bases between. The CDR3 runs to 13 residues. CDR1 MNHEY and CDR2 SVGAGI come from the germline V gene. This CDR3 reads CASSYGVGDTQYF. The CDR3 bases are TGTGCCAGCAGTTACGGAGTTGGAGATACGCAGTATTTT.

The rearrangement links TRBV2 to TRBJ2-2, with 8 bases identical to TRBD1. J was trimmed by 1 base and V by 10 bases; bases with no gene match: 17. This CDR3 is 18 amino acids long. CDR1 is SNHLY and CDR2 is FYNNEI in the germline V gene. Here the CDR3 reads CATPQGALNRGNTGELFF. DNA for the CDR3: TGTGCCACCCCTCAGGGGGCGCTGAATAGGGGGAACACCGGGGAGCTGTTTTTT.

The chain is built from TRBV28 and TRBJ1-2, with 7 positions matching TRBD1. The germline CDR1 and CDR2 sequences are MDHEN and SYDVKM. The CDR3 consists of 15 residues. J lost 4 bases, V lost 4 bases, and 9 bases had no gene match. The CDR3 region has the DNA TGTGCCAGCAGTTCCTACAGGGGTGTGTCCTATGGCTACACCTTC. Amino acids: CASSSYRGVSYGYTF.